This T cell receptor (beta chain) comes out of a study of T cell clones after liver transplantation. Study in general: Post-transplant blood was tracked for graft-donor-reactive T cell clones identified in a pre-transplant mixed lymphocyte reaction. Standard immunosuppression, with no induction, continued until 12-24 months after transplant. Whole-study findings and limits: Circulating graft-donor-reactive CD4 TCRbeta sequences fell significantly post-transplant in 5 of 8 subjects.

The table came from immunoSEQ multiplex PCR; TCRdb's copy has only in-frame clones and leaves some out. The sample records tens of thousands of clones, around 85% being singletons. Comments on this clone: As yet, its antigen is unknown.

Trimming cost V 6 bases and J 4 bases, with 16 bases left between them. Germline V CDR1 and CDR2: MNHEY, SMNVEV (reference sequence). This CDR3 spans 14 amino acids. The rearrangement links TRBV27 to TRBJ2-7; a possible D gene is TRBD2 (7 bases). The sequence came from a human patient who received a liver transplant. A share of the T cells may be of graft donor origin. Sample: CD8+ T cells from blood, taken 12 months after liver transplant. In nucleotides, the CDR3 is TGTGCCAGCAGGTTAGGGGGGGTATTTTACGAGCAGTACTTC. Protein product: CASRLGGVFYEQYF.